This T cell receptor beta chain was retrieved from a study of cytomegalovirus exposure and HLA in healthy donors. Turning to the study itself: Among the 398 donors who were genotyped, roughly 86% fell in the genetic ancestry cluster that is associated with self-reported Caucasian donors. General observations from the study: Apparent HLA restriction characterized most CMV-associated TCR beta chains in a later analysis. Earlier analysis yielded a pattern in which most TCR beta V segments were productive about 87% or about 30% of the time.

Comments on this clone: As yet, its antigen is unknown.

The PCR employed 60 Vbeta primers together with 13 Jbeta primers. Original analysis: In a later analysis, the count reached about 82 million unique TCR beta chains, with 8.5 million to 14 million shared. TCRdb's copy holds only in-frame clones and misses some; the assay was immunoSEQ multiplex PCR. V, J and clone size reflect that table, while D and trimming were determined from the DNA. The table records about 200,000 clones, approximately 83% of them present only once. Germline-derived CDR1 and CDR2 are MNHEY and SMNVEV (reference sequence). There are 14 residues in the CDR3. Trimming took off 0 bases at V and 2 bases at J, with 7 bases between the two ends.

The sequenced sample consisted of PBMCs. This TCR came from a boy younger than 10 in good health and CMV-seronegative. The rearrangement uses TRBV27 and TRBJ1-2; weak D call: TRBD1 (5 bases). The CDR3 DNA follows: TGTGCCAGCAGTTTATCTCGGGGGAACTATGGCTACACCTTC. Protein: CASSLSRGNYGYTF.